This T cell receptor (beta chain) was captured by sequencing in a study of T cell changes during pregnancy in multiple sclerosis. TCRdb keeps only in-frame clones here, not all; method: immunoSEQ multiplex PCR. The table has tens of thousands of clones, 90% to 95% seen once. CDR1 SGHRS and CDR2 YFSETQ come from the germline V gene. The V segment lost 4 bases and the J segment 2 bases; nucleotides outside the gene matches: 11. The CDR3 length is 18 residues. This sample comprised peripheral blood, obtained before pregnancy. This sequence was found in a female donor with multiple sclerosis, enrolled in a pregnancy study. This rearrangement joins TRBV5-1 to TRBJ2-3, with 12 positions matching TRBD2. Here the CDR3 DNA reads TGCGCCAGCAGCCCACCGGGACTAGCGGGCACCGACACAGATACGCAGTATTTT. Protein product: CASSPPGLAGTDTDTQYF.